This T cell receptor (beta chain) is drawn from a study of neurological immune-mediated disorders. TCRdb called the 5' RACE reads again in MiXCR, with one record for every CDR3 protein. In the table there are approximately 40,000 distinct CDR3 sequences, approximately 5.1% of which are singletons. This clonotype has ten or more counts. The CDR3 is 11 residues long. Germline CDR1 is DFQATT and CDR2 is SNEGSKA (reference sequence). The ends were cut back, 2 bases at V and 8 bases at J, with 7 bases in the middle. The receptor was isolated from a man between 18 and 35 years old in good health. The chain carries TRBV20-1 and TRBJ2-1; no definite D call. The sample consisted of CD4+ T cells from blood. The CDR3 nucleotides are TGCAGTGCTAGATCTCGGGATGAGCAGTTCTTC. This codes for CSARSRDEQFF.